The T cell receptor beta chain under discussion was sequenced for a study of CD8+ T cells in alopecia areata. General observations from the study: Affected scalp, especially in alopecia totalis/universalis, had a higher clonality than normal scalp did.

The CDR3 runs 13 residues. Germline V gene sequence: CDR1 LNHNV, CDR2 YYDKDF (reference sequence). The ends were cut back, 4 bases at V and 6 bases at J, with 11 bases in the middle. Sequencing relied on a cDNA template that was reverse transcribed from extracted RNA. Generated by immunoSEQ multiplex PCR, the TCRdb table keeps only in-frame clones and is missing some. Among 100,000 to 150,000 clones, about 47% were seen once, and the ten largest hold around 20%. About this clone: Its matching antigen is unknown.

This chain links TRBV15 with TRBJ2-3; D not certain. This sequence was found in a human donor with alopecia areata. Sequenced material: CD8+ T cells sorted from blood, taken at week 0. CDR3 nucleotide sequence: TGTGCCACCAGCATCGCTGGATTTGATACGCAGTATTTT. Its protein is CATSIAGFDTQYF. Combining the CDR3 with reference TRBV15 and TRBJ2-3 gives the whole variable domain DAMVIQNPRYQVTQFGKPVTLSCSQTLNHNVMYWYQQKSSQAPKLLFHYYDKDFNNEADTPDNFQSRRPNTSFCFLDIRSPGLGDTAMYLCATSIAGFDTQYFGPGTRLTVL.